A selection of T cell receptor beta chains follows, all from one sample in a study of cytomegalovirus exposure and HLA in healthy donors. The data were produced by immunoSEQ multiplex PCR, yet TCRdb's version contains in-frame clones alone and is incomplete. The data contain more than 85,000 clones, around 83% of them seen just once; the ten biggest clones take up around 1.2%. The specimen sequenced was PBMCs. The origin of the receptors is a woman aged 18-30 years in good health and CMV-seronegative. The CDR3 runs from the conserved cysteine through the conserved F or W. D genes are given only for firm matches. Some rows have no size entry. The others give once, few or many, or a class for an expanded clone.

d_call j_call v_call clone_size cdr3_aa cdr3_nt
. TRBJ2-6 TRBV7-8 few CASSLATGSGANVLTF TGTGCCAGCAGCTTAGCCACGGGGTCTGGGGCCAACGTCCTGACTTTC
. TRBJ1-5 TRBV6-5 . CASSYEVGQPQHF TGTGCCAGCAGTTACGAGGTCGGCCAGCCCCAGCATTTT
. TRBJ1-3 TRBV5-6 . CASSPGTYPGNTIYF TGTGCCAGCAGCCCAGGGACATACCCCGGGAACACCATATATTTT
. TRBJ1-6 TRBV30 . CAWSQDNYNSPLHF TGTGCCTGGAGTCAGGACAACTATAATTCACCCCTCCACTTT
. TRBJ2-5 TRBV6-6 . CASSYSRTPQETQYF TGTGCCAGCAGTTACTCGCGGACACCACAAGAGACCCAGTACTTC
TRBD1 TRBJ2-5 TRBV5-6 . CASRYLTGMETQYF TGTGCCAGCAGGTACTTGACAGGGATGGAGACCCAGTACTTC
. TRBJ2-1 TRBV7-6 . CASSLRGTVASNEQFF TGTGCCAGCAGCTTACGGGGGACAGTTGCCAGCAATGAGCAGTTCTTC
. TRBJ1-5 TRBV6-7 . CASKGGTSNQPQHF TGTGCCAGCAAAGGGGGAACGAGCAATCAGCCCCAGCATTTT
. TRBJ2-2 TRBV21-1 . CASSLVRTNTGELFF TGTGCCAGCAGCCTAGTTAGGACGAACACCGGGGAGCTGTTTTTT
TRBD1 TRBJ2-3 TRBV11-3 . CASSPGTASTDTQYF TGTGCCAGCAGCCCCGGGACAGCTAGCACAGATACGCAGTATTTT
TRBD2 TRBJ2-1 TRBV28 once CASSSSRLAGGHNEQFF TGTGCCAGCAGTTCCTCGAGACTAGCGGGGGGGCACAATGAGCAGTTCTTC
. TRBJ2-1 TRBV5-1 . CASSLGQGGNEQFF TGCGCCAGCAGCTTGGGTCAGGGAGGCAATGAGCAGTTCTTC
. TRBJ2-7 TRBV11-2 . CASSLVAGFSYEQYF TGTGCCAGCAGCTTAGTGGCAGGGTTTAGCTACGAGCAGTACTTC
. TRBJ1-6 TRBV7-2 . CASSLAGGYGTTPLHF TGTGCCAGCAGCTTAGCGGGAGGGTATGGTACCACACCCCTCCACTTT
. TRBJ2-1 TRBV18 . CASSPPSYNEQFF TGTGCCAGCTCACCCCCGTCCTACAATGAGCAGTTCTTC
. TRBJ2-6 TRBV4-3 . CASSQDPGASGANVLTF TGCGCCAGCAGCCAAGATCCAGGTGCCTCTGGGGCCAACGTCCTGACTTTC
TRBD2 TRBJ2-3 TRBV28 . CASRTSGGQRSYF TGTGCCAGCCGGACTAGCGGGGGACAACGCAGTTATTTT
. TRBJ1-2 TRBV6-6 . CASSQLAREHYGYTF TGTGCCAGCAGTCAATTGGCCAGGGAACACTATGGCTACACCTTC
TRBD2 TRBJ2-3 TRBV5-1 . CASSFVAGVADTQYF TGCGCCAGCAGCTTTGTAGCGGGAGTGGCAGATACGCAGTATTTT
TRBD2 TRBJ2-2 TRBV4-3 . CASSQGITSGNWGLNTGELFF TGCGCCAGCAGCCAAGGCATCACTAGCGGGAATTGGGGATTGAACACCGGGGAGCTGTTTTTT
TRBD1 TRBJ2-5 TRBV29-1 . CSVGTGFGVRETQYF TGCAGCGTGGGGACAGGGTTCGGTGTGCGGGAGACCCAGTACTTC
TRBD2 TRBJ2-1 TRBV5-6 . CASSLGGGLAHNEQFF TGTGCCAGCAGCTTGGGGGGGGGACTAGCCCACAATGAGCAGTTCTTC
. TRBJ2-2 TRBV5-1 . CASSLAGEIGELFF TGCGCCAGCAGCTTGGCAGGGGAGATCGGGGAGCTGTTTTTT
. TRBJ1-2 TRBV6-5 few CASSRTKSYGYTF TGTGCCAGCAGTCGGACTAAGTCCTATGGCTACACCTTC
. TRBJ2-7 TRBV2 . CASRRVSYEQYF TGTGCCAGCAGGCGGGTCTCCTACGAGCAGTACTTC
TRBD2 TRBJ2-7 TRBV13 . CASSLVKLAGVPEQYF TGTGCCAGCAGCTTAGTTAAACTAGCGGGAGTCCCCGAGCAGTACTTC
. TRBJ1-1 TRBV28 . CASMTGGAEAFF TGTGCCAGCATGACGGGTGGCGCTGAAGCTTTCTTT
. TRBJ1-1 TRBV27 few CASSLQGPRGTEAFF TGTGCCAGCAGTTTGCAGGGGCCCAGGGGCACTGAAGCTTTCTTT
TRBD2 TRBJ2-3 TRBV4-1 . CASSQDEKRGRGTDTQYF TGCGCCAGCAGCCAAGATGAGAAGCGGGGGAGGGGCACAGATACGCAGTATTTT
. TRBJ1-1 TRBV28 . CASSLRVDTEAFF TGTGCCAGCAGTTTGCGTGTGGACACTGAAGCTTTCTTT
. TRBJ2-7 TRBV7-3 once CASSPDSSYEQYF TGTGCCAGCAGCCCGGACAGCTCCTACGAGCAGTACTTC
TRBD1 TRBJ1-6 TRBV2 once CASIMDRGNSPLHF TGTGCCAGCATCATGGACAGGGGAAATTCACCCCTCCACTTT
. TRBJ1-6 TRBV25-1 few CASSESIKTGPLHF TGTGCCAGCAGTGAATCCATTAAGACTGGGCCCCTCCACTTT
TRBD2 TRBJ2-1 TRBV13 . CASSYLAGGREQFF TGTGCCAGCAGCTACCTAGCGGGAGGACGAGAGCAGTTCTTC
. TRBJ1-6 TRBV30 . CAWSVWGGANSPLHF TGTGCCTGGAGTGTATGGGGGGGGGCTAATTCACCCCTCCACTTT
. TRBJ1-1 TRBV6-5 . CASAGVGTEAFF TGTGCCAGCGCAGGGGTGGGGACTGAAGCTTTCTTT
TRBD1 TRBJ1-4 TRBV5-5 . CASNRQGSPLNNEKLFF TGTGCCAGCAATCGACAGGGATCGCCTCTTAATAATGAAAAACTGTTTTTT
TRBD2 TRBJ2-5 TRBV6-1 . CASTSSWGGETQYF TGTGCCAGCACCTCATCATGGGGGGGGGAGACCCAGTACTTC
TRBD1 TRBJ1-1 TRBV18 once CASSRDRGRDTEAFF TGTGCCAGCTCGAGGGACAGGGGAAGAGATACTGAAGCTTTCTTT
. TRBJ1-1 TRBV5-6 few CASSAYSSEAFF TGTGCCAGCAGCGCTTACAGTTCTGAAGCTTTCTTT
TRBD2 TRBJ2-1 TRBV10-2 once CASSEQRGALRGNEQFF TGCGCCAGCAGTGAGCAGCGGGGGGCCCTCCGGGGGAATGAGCAGTTCTTC
. TRBJ1-5 TRBV7-2 . CASSPHDSFSNQPQHF TGTGCCAGCAGCCCTCACGACAGTTTTAGCAATCAGCCCCAGCATTTT
TRBD2 TRBJ2-1 TRBV27 . CASGGLAGNEQFF TGTGCCAGCGGAGGACTAGCGGGAAATGAGCAGTTCTTC
. TRBJ1-1 TRBV5-5 few CASRRDRDLKNTEAFF TGTGCCAGCAGGCGGGATAGGGACCTTAAGAACACTGAAGCTTTCTTT
. TRBJ2-1 TRBV19 . CASSIYRGSNNEQFF TGTGCCAGTAGTATTTATCGGGGGTCGAACAATGAGCAGTTCTTC
. TRBJ1-1 TRBV5-8 . CASSLTRGTEAFF TGTGCCAGCAGCTTGACAAGGGGCACTGAAGCTTTCTTT
TRBD1 TRBJ2-7 TRBV6-6 . CASSYLGQGSSEQYF TGTGCCAGCAGTTACTTGGGACAGGGGTCCTCCGAGCAGTACTTC
. TRBJ2-3 TRBV4-3 . CASSPSSRRDTQYF TGCGCCAGCAGCCCATCTAGTCGGCGAGATACGCAGTATTTT
TRBD2 TRBJ2-7 TRBV27 . CASSLIAGHYEQYF TGTGCCAGCAGTTTAATAGCGGGACACTACGAGCAGTACTTC
TRBD2 TRBJ2-5 TRBV7-2 . CASSYSGGEETQYF TGTGCCAGCAGCTATAGCGGGGGGGAAGAGACCCAGTACTTC
TRBD1 TRBJ1-1 TRBV19 . CASSSRTGVRANTEAFF TGTGCCAGTAGTTCACGGACAGGGGTGAGGGCGAACACTGAAGCTTTCTTT
TRBD1 TRBJ1-1 TRBV5-1 . CASSYSLNLGQEQAFF TGCGCCAGCAGCTATTCGCTCAATTTGGGACAGGAGCAGGCTTTCTTT
. TRBJ1-5 TRBV2 once CASTTLTGFNQPQHF TGTGCCAGCACTACCTTGACAGGTTTCAATCAGCCCCAGCATTTT
. TRBJ2-3 TRBV9 . CASSLYGGSTDTQYF TGTGCCAGCAGCCTCTATGGGGGCAGCACAGATACGCAGTATTTT
TRBD2 TRBJ2-7 TRBV7-9 . CASSLERGKYEQYF TGTGCCAGCAGCTTGGAGCGGGGGAAATACGAGCAGTACTTC
. TRBJ2-5 TRBV19 . CASSMSLITETQYF TGTGCCAGTAGTATGAGTCTTATAACGGAGACCCAGTACTTC
TRBD1 TRBJ2-7 TRBV7-9 . CASSQTGQGYEQYF TGTGCCAGCAGCCAAACGGGACAGGGGTACGAGCAGTACTTC
. TRBJ2-5 TRBV20-1 . CSAVGLETQYF TGCAGTGCTGTCGGGTTGGAGACCCAGTACTTC
TRBD2 TRBJ2-1 TRBV5-4 . CASSLAQAGGREQFF TGTGCCAGCAGCCTCGCACAAGCGGGGGGCCGGGAGCAGTTCTTC